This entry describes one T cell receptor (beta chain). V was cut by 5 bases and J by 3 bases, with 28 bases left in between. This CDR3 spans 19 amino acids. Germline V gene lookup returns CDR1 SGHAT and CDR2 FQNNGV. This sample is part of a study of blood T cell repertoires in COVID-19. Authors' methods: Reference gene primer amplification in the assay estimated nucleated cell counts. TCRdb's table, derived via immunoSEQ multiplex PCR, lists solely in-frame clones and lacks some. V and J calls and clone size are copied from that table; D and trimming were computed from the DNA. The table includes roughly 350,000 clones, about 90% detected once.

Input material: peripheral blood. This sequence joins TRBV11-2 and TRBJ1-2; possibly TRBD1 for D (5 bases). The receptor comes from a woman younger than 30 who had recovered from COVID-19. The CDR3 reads CASSLPMRGLTTVYYGYTF. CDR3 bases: TGTGCCAGCAGCCTGCCGATGCGTGGGCTTACGACAGTCTACTATGGCTACACCTTC.